A single sample gave rise to the 25 T cell receptor beta chains below, sequenced in a study of beta chain features in type 1 diabetes. Investigators reverse transcribed all isolated RNA, so they sequenced expressed TCRB transcripts. Profiled with immunoSEQ multiplex PCR; TCRdb holds only in-frame clones, not every one. The repertoire has 330,000 or so clones, around 19% of them found once; the top ten carry around 0.044%. The specimen was naive CD4+ T cells from blood. The receptors originated from a woman between 18 and 30 years old in good health.

This clone was detected a few times. The chain has TRBV7-9 and TRBJ1-4; D uncertain. Trimming took off 2 bases at V and 4 bases at J, with 14 bases between the two ends. CDR3 length: 16 amino acids. Germline CDR1 and CDR2: SEHNR and FQNEAQ (reference sequence). CDR3 DNA sequence: TGTGCCAGCAGCTTAAGTGGTGCGGCGAGTAATGAAAAACTGTTTTTT. As protein: CASSLSGAASNEKLFF.

For the CDR3, the DNA is TGTGCCAGCAGTACCAACAGGGGGATCCAAGAGACCCAGTACTTC. It yields the protein CASSTNRGIQETQYF. J is TRBJ2-5 and V is TRBV6-1; 8 nucleotides align to TRBD1. Germline V CDR1 and CDR2: MNHNS, SASEGT. This CDR3 is 15 amino acids long. The V and J ends lost 5 bases and 1 base, in that order; junction bases with no gene match: 6.

The J gene is TRBJ2-1, the V gene TRBV11-2, with D unclear. Trimming cost V 1 base and J 2 bases, with 9 bases left between them. Germline V lookup: CDR1 SGHAT, CDR2 FQNNGV. The CDR3 runs to 15 residues. The CDR3 here is CASSLAVGPYNEQFF. In nucleotides, the CDR3 is TGTGCCAGCAGCTTAGCGGTGGGCCCCTACAATGAGCAGTTCTTC. The full variable domain, with the rest looked up from reference TRBV11-2 and TRBJ2-1, is EAGVAQSPRYKIIEKRQSVAFWCNPISGHATLYWYQQILGQGPKLLIQFQNNGVVDDSQLPKDRFSAERLKGVDSTLKIQPAKLEDSAVYLCASSLAVGPYNEQFFGPGTRLTVL.

This chain uses TRBV6-5 with TRBJ1-2; a possible D gene is TRBD1 (5 bases). Germline V lookup: CDR1 MNHEY, CDR2 SVGAGI. The CDR3 loop spans 12 amino acids. The ends were cut back, 6 bases at V and 7 bases at J, with 12 bases in the middle. The CDR3 nucleotides are TGTGCCAGCAGCCACGGGGGGGGTGGCTACACCTTC. Its protein is CASSHGGGGYTF.

The V gene is TRBV7-3, the J gene TRBJ2-1; 9 bases line up with TRBD1. Trimming at V came to 5 bases and at J to 4 bases, leaving 6 bases not matched to a gene. CDR1 is SGHTA, CDR2 FQGTGA, per germline. The CDR3 has 15 amino acids. CDR3 region: CASSPPGTGYNEQFF. DNA of the CDR3: TGTGCCAGCAGCCCCCCCGGGACAGGGTACAATGAGCAGTTCTTC.

The chain employs TRBV9 and TRBJ2-5, with D possibly being TRBD2 (7 bases). V was pared by 4 bases and J by 4 bases, with 17 bases between. The CDR3 sequence is 15 residues long. Germline assignment: CDR1 SGDLS and CDR2 YYNGEE. CDR3: CASSTLEGEGETQYF. Written as DNA, the CDR3 is TGTGCCAGCAGCACCCTGGAGGGGGAGGGAGAGACCCAGTACTTC.

The V call is TRBV30, the J call TRBJ2-5; 10 nucleotides line up with TRBD2. V was pared by 4 bases and J by 5 bases, with 4 bases of the junction left unmatched. Germline lookup yields CDR1 GTSNPN and CDR2 SVGIG (reference sequence). The CDR3 consists of 13 residues. The CDR3 protein is CAWNRSGRETQYF. The CDR3 DNA follows: TGTGCCTGGAATCGTAGCGGGAGGGAGACCCAGTACTTC.

This clone showed up just once. The chain combines TRBV4-1 with TRBJ2-1; tentative D call: TRBD1 (6 bases). CDR1 MGHRA and CDR2 YSYEKL come from the germline V gene. Between the trimmed V and J ends, which lost 4 bases and 0 bases, there was a span of 13 bases. The CDR3 extends over 16 amino acids. CDR3 sequence (DNA): TGCGCCAGCAGCCCTTCCGGGACACTCTCCTACAATGAGCAGTTCTTC. Amino acid sequence: CASSPSGTLSYNEQFF.

The chain is built from TRBV5-1 and TRBJ2-4; D gene ambiguous. V lost 5 bases and J lost 0, with 6 bases in between. The CDR3 totals 13 residues. The germline V gene encodes CDR1 SGHRS and CDR2 YFSETQ. DNA of the CDR3: TGCGCCAGCAGGGCCTTAGCCAAAAACATTCAGTACTTC. Protein product: CASRALAKNIQYF. The complete variable domain, with remaining parts taken from reference TRBV5-1 and TRBJ2-4, reads KAGVTQTPRYLIKTRGQQVTLSCSPISGHRSVSWYQQTPGQGLQFLFEYFSETQRNKGNFPGRFSGRQFSNSRSEMNVSTLELGDSALYLCASRALAKNIQYFGAGTRLSVL.

This clone has more than one count but fewer than ten. CDR3 sequence (DNA): TGCAGCGTTACAGGGACCTTGGGGACTGAAGCTTTCTTT. As protein: CSVTGTLGTEAFF. This chain uses TRBV29-1 with TRBJ1-1; maybe TRBD1 (6 bases). The V gene's germline CDR1 is SQVTM and CDR2 ANQGSEA. V shed 5 bases and J shed 5 bases, with 15 bases lying between them. This CDR3 comprises 13 residues.

This clone was seen only a few times. The V call is TRBV11-2, the J call TRBJ2-1; D call uncertain. CDR3 length: 12 residues. Germline values: CDR1 SGHAT, CDR2 FQNNGV. Trimming left V 1 base short and J 7 bases short, with 5 bases between. The CDR3 region is CASSLVRNEQFF. The CDR3 DNA reads TGTGCCAGCAGCTTAGTCCGGAATGAGCAGTTCTTC.

The chain uses TRBV7-9 and TRBJ1-1, with D unresolved. The V end lost 6 bases, the J end lost 4 bases, and 12 bases lay between the germline ends. This CDR3 has 13 residues. The germline V gene has CDR1 SEHNR and CDR2 FQNEAQ (reference sequence). The CDR3 reads CASRQTTGTEAFF. DNA for the CDR3: TGTGCCAGCAGGCAGACTACGGGCACTGAAGCTTTCTTT. The complete variable domain, with remaining parts taken from reference TRBV7-9 and TRBJ1-1, reads DTGVSQNPRHKITKRGQNVTFRCDPISEHNRLYWYRQTLGQGPEFLTYFQNEAQLEKSRLLSDRFSAERPKGSFSTLEIQRTEQGDSAMYLCASRQTTGTEAFFGQGTRLTVV.

This clone was observed a few times. The rearrangement links TRBV4-1 to TRBJ1-5; D is perhaps TRBD1 (5 bases). Deletions cut 4 bases from V and 1 base from J, with 17 bases between. The CDR3 length is 17 residues. CDR1 is MGHRA and CDR2 is YSYEKL in the germline V gene. CDR3 amino acids: CASSRTGLFRSNQPQHF. The CDR3 DNA follows: TGCGCCAGCAGCCGGACGGGACTCTTCCGGAGCAATCAGCCCCAGCATTTT.

The chain is built from TRBV7-2 and TRBJ1-4; 10 bases are shared with TRBD1. V was clipped by 6 bases and J by 15 bases; unmatched bases: 7. The length of the CDR3 is 12 residues. Germline V gives CDR1 SGHTA, CDR2 FQGNSA. The CDR3, as DNA: TGTGCCAGCAGTACGACAGGGGGCAAATTGTTTTTT. Protein sequence: CASSTTGGKLFF.

This clone appeared a few times. This rearrangement joins TRBV29-1 to TRBJ1-2, with 8 bases fitting TRBD1. There are 13 residues in the CDR3. The ends lost 7 bases at V and 4 bases at J; junction bases unmatched: 8. The V gene's germline CDR1 is SQVTM and CDR2 ANQGSEA. CDR3 sequence: CSATGGVSYGYTF. CDR3 nucleotide sequence: TGCAGCGCAACAGGGGGTGTAAGCTATGGCTACACCTTC.

The chain carries TRBV2 and TRBJ1-1; 10 bases match TRBD1. CDR1 SNHLY and CDR2 FYNNEI come from the germline V gene. J was trimmed by 5 bases and V by 5 bases; bases with no gene match: 8. The CDR3 runs to 15 residues. This CDR3 reads CASSKRTGGNTEAFF. The CDR3 coding sequence is TGTGCCAGCAGTAAGCGGACAGGGGGAAATACTGAAGCTTTCTTT. The full variable domain, with the rest looked up from reference TRBV2 and TRBJ1-1, is EPEVTQTPSHQVTQMGQEVILRCVPISNHLYFYWYRQILGQKVEFLVSFYNNEISEKSEIFDDQFSVERPDGSNFTLKIRSTKLEDSAMYFCASSKRTGGNTEAFFGQGTRLTVV.

The DNA for the CDR3 is TGTGCCAGCAGCCCCCGGAGGCTTGCCACAGATACGCAGTATTTT. It translates to CASSPRRLATDTQYF. This chain joins TRBV7-2 and TRBJ2-3; the D gene is possibly TRBD2 (5 bases). Germline assignment: CDR1 SGHTA and CDR2 FQGNSA. Trimming pared 5 bases from V and 2 bases from J, leaving 14 bases between. This CDR3 has 15 residues.

The chain combines TRBV2 with TRBJ2-1; the D gene is possibly TRBD2 (6 bases). CDR1 and CDR2 (germline): SNHLY, FYNNEI. CDR3 length equals 15 residues. V gave up 2 bases and J gave up 1 base, with 9 bases separating them. The chain's CDR3 is CASSEKGGSYNEQFF. The CDR3 DNA is TGTGCCAGCAGTGAAAAGGGAGGATCCTACAATGAGCAGTTCTTC.

The rearrangement uses TRBV18 and TRBJ1-1; D gene uncertain. V was cut by 0 bases and J by 6 bases, with 14 bases left in between. The CDR3 totals 15 residues. CDR1 and CDR2 from the germline V gene are KGHSH and LQKENI. The CDR3 DNA reads as TGTGCCAGCTCACCACCGACCGGGAGGGAGGCTGAAGCTTTCTTT. Translation: CASSPPTGREAEAFF. Combining the CDR3 with reference TRBV18 and TRBJ1-1 gives the whole variable domain NAGVMQNPRHLVRRRGQEARLRCSPMKGHSHVYWYRQLPEEGLKFMVYLQKENIIDESGMPKERFSAEFPKEGPSILRIQQVVRGDSAAYFCASSPPTGREAEAFFGQGTRLTVV.

This clone was detected a few times. The rearrangement uses TRBV5-1 and TRBJ2-7; 7 bases line up with TRBD2. With V trimmed by 8 bases and J by 7 bases, 15 bases remained unmatched. The CDR3 contains 14 residues. Germline values: CDR1 SGHRS, CDR2 YFSETQ. In DNA, the CDR3 is TGCGCCAGTAGTGGCACAGCGGGACGGAGGGAGCAGTACTTC. Protein sequence: CASSGTAGRREQYF. The variable domain in full, completed from reference TRBV5-1 and TRBJ2-7, reads KAGVTQTPRYLIKTRGQQVTLSCSPISGHRSVSWYQQTPGQGLQFLFEYFSETQRNKGNFPGRFSGRQFSNSRSEMNVSTLELGDSALYLCASSGTAGRREQYFGPGTRLTVT.

This chain joins TRBV5-1 and TRBJ1-4; weak D call: TRBD1 (5 bases). V was clipped by 4 bases and J by 0 bases, with 7 bases between them. This CDR3 comprises 14 residues. In germline, CDR1 is SGHRS, CDR2 YFSETQ. DNA for the CDR3: TGCGCCAGCAGCATACAGGCAACTAATGAAAAACTGTTTTTT. As protein: CASSIQATNEKLFF.

The CDR3 sequence is CASSFGGTVIQETQYF. The CDR3 DNA sequence: TGCGCCAGCAGCTTCGGAGGGACTGTAATTCAAGAGACCCAGTACTTC. The chain recombines TRBV5-1 with TRBJ2-5, with D maybe TRBD2 (6 bases). The CDR3 runs to 16 residues. Germline CDR1 and CDR2: SGHRS and YFSETQ. The V and J ends lost 2 bases and 2 bases respectively, with 16 bases between them. The full variable domain, its missing parts supplied by reference TRBV5-1 and TRBJ2-5, is KAGVTQTPRYLIKTRGQQVTLSCSPISGHRSVSWYQQTPGQGLQFLFEYFSETQRNKGNFPGRFSGRQFSNSRSEMNVSTLELGDSALYLCASSFGGTVIQETQYFGPGTRLLVL.

This clone has only a few counts. The CDR3 here is CASSINGDYGYTF. CDR3 nucleotides: TGTGCCAGTAGTATAAATGGAGACTATGGCTACACCTTC. This chain uses TRBV19 with TRBJ1-2; unclear D gene. Germline V CDR1 and CDR2: LNHDA, SQIVND (reference sequence). CDR3 size: 13 residues. Trimming removed 2 bases at V and 3 bases at J, with 7 bases between. The whole variable domain, filled in from reference TRBV19 and TRBJ1-2, reads DGGITQSPKYLFRKEGQNVTLSCEQNLNHDAMYWYRQDPGQGLRLIYYSQIVNDFQKGDIAEGYSVSREKKESFPLTVTSAQKNPTAFYLCASSINGDYGYTFGSGTRLTVV.

The rearrangement links TRBV4-2 to TRBJ2-1; D is possibly TRBD2 (6 bases). The germline V gene has CDR1 LGHNA and CDR2 YNFKEQ. Trimming removed 2 bases at V and 7 bases at J, with 12 bases between. The CDR3 sequence is 14 residues long. The CDR3 sequence: CASSQLLAENEQFF. The CDR3 DNA is TGTGCCAGCAGCCAATTACTAGCCGAGAATGAGCAGTTCTTC.

CDR3 in DNA: TGTGCCAGCAGGGGAAGCGGGAGGGCCGACAATGAGCAGTTCTTC. Residues: CASRGSGRADNEQFF. The chain employs TRBV11-2 and TRBJ2-1, with 10 bases lining up with TRBD2. The ends lost 6 bases at V and 5 bases at J; junction bases unmatched: 7. This CDR3 has 15 amino acids. CDR1 is SGHAT, CDR2 FQNNGV, per germline.